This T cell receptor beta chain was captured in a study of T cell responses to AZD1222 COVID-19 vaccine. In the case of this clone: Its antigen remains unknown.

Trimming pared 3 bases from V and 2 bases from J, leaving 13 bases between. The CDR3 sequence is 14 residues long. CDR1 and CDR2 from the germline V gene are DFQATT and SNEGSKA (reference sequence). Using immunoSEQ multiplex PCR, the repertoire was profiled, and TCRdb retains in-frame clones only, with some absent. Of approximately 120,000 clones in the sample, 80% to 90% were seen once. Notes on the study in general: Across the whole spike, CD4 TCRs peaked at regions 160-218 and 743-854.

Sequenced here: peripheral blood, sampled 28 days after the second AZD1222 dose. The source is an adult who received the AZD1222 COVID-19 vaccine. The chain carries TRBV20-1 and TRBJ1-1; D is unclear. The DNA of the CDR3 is TGCAGTGCTAGTTCGTGGCCGTATAACACTGAAGCTTTCTTT. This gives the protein CSASSWPYNTEAFF.